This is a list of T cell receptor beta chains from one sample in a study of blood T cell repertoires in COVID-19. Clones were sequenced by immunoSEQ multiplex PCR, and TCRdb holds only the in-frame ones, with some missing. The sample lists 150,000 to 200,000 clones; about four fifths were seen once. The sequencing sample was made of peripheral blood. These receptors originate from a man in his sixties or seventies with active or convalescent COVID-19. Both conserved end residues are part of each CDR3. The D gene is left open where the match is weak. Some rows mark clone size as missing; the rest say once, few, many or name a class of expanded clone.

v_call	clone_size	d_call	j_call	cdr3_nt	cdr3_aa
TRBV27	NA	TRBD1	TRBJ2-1	TGTGCCAGCAGTTTGATCATCCGGAGACAGGGCTACAATGAGCAGTTCTTC	CASSLIIRRQGYNEQFF
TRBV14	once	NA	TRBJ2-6	TGTGCCAGCAGCCAAGATTGGAGGGGAGGGGCCAACGTCCTGACTTTC	CASSQDWRGGANVLTF
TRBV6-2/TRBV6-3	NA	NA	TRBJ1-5	TGTGCCAGCAGTGATCGGGACAACCTCAATCCCCAGCATTTT	CASSDRDNLNPQHF
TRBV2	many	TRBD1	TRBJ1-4	TGTGCCAGCAGTGTCGGGGACAGGTCAAATCTTTTT	CASSVGDRSNLF
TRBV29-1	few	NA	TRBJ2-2	TGCAGCGCCCACCGGGGAGACACCGGGGAGCTGTTTTTT	CSAHRGDTGELFF
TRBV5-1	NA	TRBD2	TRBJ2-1	TGCGCCAGCAGCTCGGAGGGGGCGGGAGGGGAGGATGAGCAGTTCTTC	CASSSEGAGGEDEQFF
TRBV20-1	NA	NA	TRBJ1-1	TGCAGTGCTAAGGCACGGGAGATCGCTTTCTTT	CSAKAREIAFF
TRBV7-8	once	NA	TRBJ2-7	TGTGCCAGCAGCTTAAAGGGGGGGTTACAGTTCTTCTACGAGCAGTACTTC	CASSLKGGLQFFYEQYF
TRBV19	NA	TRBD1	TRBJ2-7	TGTGCCAGTAGTGCCCCGGACAGGCTAATCTACGAGCAGTACTTC	CASSAPDRLIYEQYF
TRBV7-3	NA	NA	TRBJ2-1	TGTGCCAGCAGCGTCACTAGGTACTCCTACAATGAGCAGTTCTTC	CASSVTRYSYNEQFF
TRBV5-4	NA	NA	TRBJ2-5	TGTGCCAGCAGCTTGGCCGGTGGGGGGGCGAGAGAGACCCAGTACTTC	CASSLAGGGARETQYF
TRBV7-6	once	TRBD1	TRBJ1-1	TGTGCCAGCAGCCAGGCAGGGGGATCCCGAGGCACTGAAGCTTTCTTT	CASSQAGGSRGTEAFF
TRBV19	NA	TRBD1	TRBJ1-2	TGTGCCAGTGGACAGGTCTATGGCTACACCTTC	CASGQVYGYTF
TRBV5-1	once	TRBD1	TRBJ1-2	TGCGCCAGCAGCTCTACAGGGGGTCGGCTCTATGGCTACACCTTC	CASSSTGGRLYGYTF
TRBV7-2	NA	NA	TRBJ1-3	TGTGCCAGCAGCATCGGACAGATCTCTGGAAACACCATATATTTT	CASSIGQISGNTIYF
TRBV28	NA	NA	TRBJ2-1	TGTGCCAGCAGCATACAGGGTTCCTACAATGAGCAGTTCTTC	CASSIQGSYNEQFF
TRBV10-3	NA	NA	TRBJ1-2	TGTGCCATCAATGGGGGGAATAACTATGGCTACACCTTC	CAINGGNNYGYTF
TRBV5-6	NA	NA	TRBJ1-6	TGTGCCAGCAGCCGGATAATAACAGCACTTAATTCACCCCTCCACTTT	CASSRIITALNSPLHF
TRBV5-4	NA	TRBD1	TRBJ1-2	TGTGCCAGCAGTATTTCTCAGGGGGATGGCTACACCTTC	CASSISQGDGYTF
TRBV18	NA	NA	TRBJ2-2	TGTGCCAGCTCGCCGACACAAGCCCACACCGGGGAGCTGTTTTTT	CASSPTQAHTGELFF
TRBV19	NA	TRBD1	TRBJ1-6	TGTGCCAGTAGTATGGGGGACAGCTATAATTCACCCCTCCACTTT	CASSMGDSYNSPLHF
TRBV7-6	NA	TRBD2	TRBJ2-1	TGTGCCAGCAGCCTGACTCTAGCGGGAGGCTACAATGAGCAGTTCTTC	CASSLTLAGGYNEQFF
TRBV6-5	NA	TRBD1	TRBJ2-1	TGTGCCAGCAGTTATGGGGACAGGGAGTACAATGAGCAGTTCTTC	CASSYGDREYNEQFF
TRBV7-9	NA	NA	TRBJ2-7	TGTGCCAGCAGCTCCGGAGCGGCGTACCACGAGCAGTACTTC	CASSSGAAYHEQYF
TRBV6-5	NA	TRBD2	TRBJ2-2	TGTGCCAGCCCCGGGACTAGCGGGAGCCTCGGGGAGCTGTTTTTT	CASPGTSGSLGELFF
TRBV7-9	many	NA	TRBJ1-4	TGTGCCAGCAGCGAAGGAGGGGTGATTAGGGAAAAACTGTTTTTT	CASSEGGVIREKLFF
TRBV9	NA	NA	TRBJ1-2	TGTGCCAGCAGCGCAACAGGGACGCCTACCACCGTCTATGGCTACACCTTC	CASSATGTPTTVYGYTF
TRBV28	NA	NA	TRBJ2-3	TGTGCCAGCAGTTTACGCGCAGGGAAGGATACGCAGTATTTT	CASSLRAGKDTQYF
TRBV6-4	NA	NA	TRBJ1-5	TGTGCCAGCAGCCCTGGGGGGGGCGGACAGCCCCAGCATTTT	CASSPGGGGQPQHF
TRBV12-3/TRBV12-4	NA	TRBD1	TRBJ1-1	TGTGCCAGCAGTTCGGGACAGACTGAAGCTTTCTTT	CASSSGQTEAFF
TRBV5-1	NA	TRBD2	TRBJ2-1	TGCGCCAGCAGCTCAACTAGCGGGCAACATACCCTCGGCTACAATGAGCAGTTCTTC	CASSSTSGQHTLGYNEQFF
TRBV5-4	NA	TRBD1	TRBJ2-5	TGTGCCAGCAGCTGGCTGACAGGGGGCGAGACCCAGTACTTC	CASSWLTGGETQYF